Included here is one TCR beta chain sequence, with context. This sample is drawn from a study of OX40 agonist ivuxolimab in advanced cancers. Repertoires were generated with immunoSEQ multiplex PCR, while TCRdb's copy carries only in-frame clones and drops some. The sample includes 96,000 or so clones, approximately 80% of them seen just once. Deletions cut 5 bases from V and 5 bases from J, with 15 bases between. CDR3 length: 15 amino acids. The germline V gene encodes CDR1 SGHTA and CDR2 FQGTGA. The source was CD4+ or CD8+ T cells sorted from blood, collected in a trial of the OX40 agonist ivuxolimab. This TCR derives from an adult with an advanced solid tumor such as melanoma, head and neck, liver or kidney cancer. The chain couples TRBV7-3 to TRBJ2-2; D possibly corresponds to TRBD2 (5 bases). The DNA of the CDR3 is TGTGCCAGCAGCCCCTCCGCCGGCGGGACCGGGGAGCTGTTTTTT. Its translation is CASSPSAGGTGELFF.